This T cell receptor (beta chain) came from a study of response to subunit inactivated influenza vaccine. The study's findings and limits: After each seasonal influenza vaccination, few new T cells are recruited, the authors suggested.

This clonotype has a handful of counts. Its antigen is unidentified. TCRdb analysed the RT-PCR reads with MiXCR anew, one entry per CDR3 protein. The sample includes roughly 170,000 distinct CDR3 sequences, nearly 9.5% of them seen just once. Trimming stripped 9 bases from V and 1 base from J, with 17 bases between. The CDR3 consists of 15 residues. The germline V gene encodes CDR1 KGHDR and CDR2 SFDVKD. This receptor was taken from a man aged 45-60 years who received an inactivated influenza vaccine. The V and J genes are TRBV24-1 and TRBJ2-5, with D hard to call. Sequences were derived from non-naive T cells sorted from PBMCs, sampled on the day of vaccination. The CDR3: CATADSRQIQETQYF. CDR3 in DNA: TGTGCCACCGCCGACTCGAGGCAGATCCAAGAGACCCAGTACTTC.